The T cell receptor (beta chain) described here comes from a study of CD8 T cells in ankylosing spondylitis. Whole-study findings and limits: Disease-linked clones were found to be CD8+ and relatively rare in peripheral blood. Blood of patients with ankylosing spondylitis appeared to be characterized by a TCR beta motif of several highly homologous variants. Clones tied to disease were said to be significantly enriched in matched ankylosing spondylitis synovial fluid.

The V and J ends lost 6 bases and 2 bases, in that order; junction bases with no gene match: 6. CDR1 DFQATT and CDR2 SNEGSKA come from the germline V gene (reference sequence). This CDR3 contains 14 residues. This clonotype was counted many times. The antigen is unknown. Library preparation for TCR beta used quantitative 5'-RACE with molecular barcodes. From the 5' RACE reads, TCRdb called clonotypes with MiXCR, one entry per CDR3 protein. The table has fewer than 550,000 distinct CDR3 sequences, approximately 5.3% seen once. The source of this sequence is a male donor with ankylosing spondylitis. Sequenced input: blood, either unsorted or a sorted T cell fraction (not recorded which). The V and J genes are TRBV20-1 and TRBJ2-7; 11 nucleotides align to TRBD2. The CDR3 loop reads CSAVLAGGTYEQYF. CDR3 bases: TGCAGTGCAGTTTTAGCGGGAGGGACCTACGAGCAGTACTTC.